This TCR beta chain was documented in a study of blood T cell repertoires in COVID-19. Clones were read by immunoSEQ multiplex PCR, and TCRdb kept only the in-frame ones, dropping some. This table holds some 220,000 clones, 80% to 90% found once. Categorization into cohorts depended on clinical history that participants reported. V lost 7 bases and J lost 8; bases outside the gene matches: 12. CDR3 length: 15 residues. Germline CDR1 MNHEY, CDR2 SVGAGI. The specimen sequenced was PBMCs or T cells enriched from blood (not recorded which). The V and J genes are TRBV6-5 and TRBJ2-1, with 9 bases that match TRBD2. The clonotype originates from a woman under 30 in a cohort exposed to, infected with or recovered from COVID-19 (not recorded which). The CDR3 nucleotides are TGTGCCAGCATTAAAGGACTAGCGCGAACGGATGAGCAGTTCTTC. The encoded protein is CASIKGLARTDEQFF.